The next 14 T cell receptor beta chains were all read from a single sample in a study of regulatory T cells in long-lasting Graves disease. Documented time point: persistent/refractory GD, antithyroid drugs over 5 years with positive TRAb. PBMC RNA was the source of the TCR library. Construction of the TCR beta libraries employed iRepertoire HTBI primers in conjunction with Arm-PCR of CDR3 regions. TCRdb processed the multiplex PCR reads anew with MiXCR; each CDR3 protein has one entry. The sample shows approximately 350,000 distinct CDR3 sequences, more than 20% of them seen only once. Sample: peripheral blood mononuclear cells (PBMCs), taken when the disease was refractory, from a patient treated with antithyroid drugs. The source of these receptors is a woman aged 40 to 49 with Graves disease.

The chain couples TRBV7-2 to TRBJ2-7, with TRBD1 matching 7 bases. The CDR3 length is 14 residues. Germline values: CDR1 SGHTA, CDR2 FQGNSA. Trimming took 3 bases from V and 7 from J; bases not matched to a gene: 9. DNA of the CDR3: TGTGCCAGCAGCTTCGACAGGGACCTTAGAGAGCAGTACTTC. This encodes CASSFDRDLREQYF.

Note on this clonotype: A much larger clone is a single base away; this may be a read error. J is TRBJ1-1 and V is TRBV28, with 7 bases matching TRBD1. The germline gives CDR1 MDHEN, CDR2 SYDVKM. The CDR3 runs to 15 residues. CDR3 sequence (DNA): TGTGCCTGCAGCTCGCCTGACAGGGCGGGAGCTGAAGCTTTCTTT. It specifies CACSSPDRAGAEAFF.

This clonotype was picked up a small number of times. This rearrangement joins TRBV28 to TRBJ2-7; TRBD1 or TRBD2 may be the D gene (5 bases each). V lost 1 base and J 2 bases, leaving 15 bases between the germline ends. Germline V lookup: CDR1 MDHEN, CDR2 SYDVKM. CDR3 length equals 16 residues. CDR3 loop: CASSLYTGTPPYEQYF. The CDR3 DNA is TGTGCCAGCAGTTTATACACGGGGACCCCTCCCTACGAGCAGTACTTC.

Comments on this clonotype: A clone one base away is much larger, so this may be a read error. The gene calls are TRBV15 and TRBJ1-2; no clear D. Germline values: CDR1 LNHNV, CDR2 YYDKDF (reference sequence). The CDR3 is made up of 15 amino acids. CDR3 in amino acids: CATSRSGSTSYSYTF. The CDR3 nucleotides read TGTGCCACCAGCAGATCGGGTTCGACCAGCTATAGCTACACCTTC.

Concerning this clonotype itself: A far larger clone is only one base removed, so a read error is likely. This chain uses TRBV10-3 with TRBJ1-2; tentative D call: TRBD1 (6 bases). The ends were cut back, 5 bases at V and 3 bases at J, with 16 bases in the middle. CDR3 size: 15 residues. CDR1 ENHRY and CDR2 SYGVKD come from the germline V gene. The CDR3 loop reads CAISLNQGIDYGYTF. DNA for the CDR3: TGTGCCATCAGTCTGAATCAGGGGATTGACTATGGCTACACCTTC.

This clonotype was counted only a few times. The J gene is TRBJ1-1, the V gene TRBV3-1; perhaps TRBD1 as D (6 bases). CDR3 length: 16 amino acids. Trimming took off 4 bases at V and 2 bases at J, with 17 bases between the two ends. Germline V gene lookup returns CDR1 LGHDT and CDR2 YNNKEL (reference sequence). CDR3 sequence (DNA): TGTGCCAGCAGCCCGAGGTGGGAGGGGGGAAACACTGAAGCTTTCTTT. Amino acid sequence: CASSPRWEGGNTEAFF.

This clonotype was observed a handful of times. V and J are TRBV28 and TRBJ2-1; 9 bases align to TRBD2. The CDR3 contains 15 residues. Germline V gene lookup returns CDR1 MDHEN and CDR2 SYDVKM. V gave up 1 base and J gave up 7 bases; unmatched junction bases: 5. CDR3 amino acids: CASSLYLAGRNEQFF. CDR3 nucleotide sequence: TGTGCCAGCAGTTTATACCTAGCGGGAAGGAATGAGCAGTTCTTC.

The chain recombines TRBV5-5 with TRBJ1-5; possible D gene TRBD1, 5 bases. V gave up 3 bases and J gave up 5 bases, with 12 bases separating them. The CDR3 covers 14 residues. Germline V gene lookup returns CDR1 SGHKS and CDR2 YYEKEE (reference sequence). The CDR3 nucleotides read TGTGCCAGCAGCTCCGGACAAGACTATCAGCCCCAGCATTTT. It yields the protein CASSSGQDYQPQHF.

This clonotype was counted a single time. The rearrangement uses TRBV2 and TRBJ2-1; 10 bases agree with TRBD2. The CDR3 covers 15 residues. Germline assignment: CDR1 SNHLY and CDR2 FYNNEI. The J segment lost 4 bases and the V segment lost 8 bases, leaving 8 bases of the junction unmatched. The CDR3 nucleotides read TGTGCCAGCGCATCCGGGACTAGCGCTTACAATGAGCAGTTCTTC. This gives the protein CASASGTSAYNEQFF.

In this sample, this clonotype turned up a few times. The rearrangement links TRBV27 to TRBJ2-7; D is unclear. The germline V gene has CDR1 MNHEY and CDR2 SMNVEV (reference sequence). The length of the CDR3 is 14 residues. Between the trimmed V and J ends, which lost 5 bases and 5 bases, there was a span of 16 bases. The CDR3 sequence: CASSRSRVRDEQYF. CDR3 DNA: TGTGCCAGCAGTCGGTCCCGGGTCCGCGACGAGCAGTACTTC.

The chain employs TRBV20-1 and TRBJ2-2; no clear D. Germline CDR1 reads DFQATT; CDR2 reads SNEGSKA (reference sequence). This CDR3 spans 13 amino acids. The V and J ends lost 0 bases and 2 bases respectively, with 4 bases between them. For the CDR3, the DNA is TGCAGTGCTAGAGACCACAACACCGGGGAGCTGTTTTTT. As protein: CSARDHNTGELFF.

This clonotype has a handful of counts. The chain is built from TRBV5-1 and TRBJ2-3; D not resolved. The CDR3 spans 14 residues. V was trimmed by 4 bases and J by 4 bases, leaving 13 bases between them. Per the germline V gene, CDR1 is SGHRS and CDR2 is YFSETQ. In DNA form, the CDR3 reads TGCGCCAGCAGCCCGGACCCTCCGCCAGATACGCAGTATTTT. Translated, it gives CASSPDPPPDTQYF.

The CDR3 nucleotides read TGTGCCAGCAGCGTAGGCCCGGGGGCCTCCTACGAGCAGTACTTC. Protein product: CASSVGPGASYEQYF. V usage is TRBV9 and J usage is TRBJ2-7, with D perhaps TRBD1 or TRBD2 (6 bases each). Germline CDR1 and CDR2: SGDLS and YYNGEE. The CDR3 spans 15 residues. Trimming shortened V by 0 bases and J by 0 bases, and 10 bases separated the two germline ends. Together with reference TRBV9 and TRBJ2-7, the CDR3 gives the full variable domain: DSGVTQTPKHLITATGQRVTLRCSPRSGDLSVYWYQQSLDQGLQFLIQYYNGEERAKGNILERFSAQQFPDLHSELNLSSLELGDSALYFCASSVGPGASYEQYFGPGTRLTVT.

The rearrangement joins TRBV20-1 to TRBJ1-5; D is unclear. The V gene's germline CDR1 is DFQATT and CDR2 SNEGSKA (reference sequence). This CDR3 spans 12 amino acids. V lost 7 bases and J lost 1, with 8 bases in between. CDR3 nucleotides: TGCAGTGTACGGCAGAGCAATCAGCCCCAGCATTTT. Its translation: CSVRQSNQPQHF.